These 3 T cell receptor beta chains were all obtained from the same sample, sequenced in a study of CD8 T cells in ankylosing spondylitis. Study-wide findings and caveats: Seemingly characteristic of ankylosing spondylitis blood was a TCR beta motif consisting of about 8 highly homologous variants.

No antigens are known for them. MiXCR was run by TCRdb on the 5' RACE reads, yielding one entry per CDR3 protein. This sample has about 840,000 distinct CDR3 sequences; 10% to 15% occur once, and the top ten carry roughly 0.51%. The sequenced material came from blood, either unsorted or a sorted T cell fraction (not recorded which). These receptors all come from a male donor with ankylosing spondylitis.

This clonotype has a handful of counts. This chain joins TRBV7-2 and TRBJ2-7; D is unresolved. This CDR3 contains 12 residues. Trimming left V 5 bases short and J 11 bases short, with 16 bases between. Per the germline V gene, CDR1 is SGHTA and CDR2 is FQGNSA. The chain's CDR3 is CASSNARGSEYF. CDR3 sequence (DNA): TGTGCCAGCAGCAACGCCCGTGGCAGCGAGTACTTC.

J is TRBJ2-3 and V is TRBV10-3, with TRBD1 identical over 9 bases. CDR1 is ENHRY and CDR2 is SYGVKD in the germline V gene. The CDR3 is 15 residues long. The junction had 5 bases not matched to a gene; V was cut back by 7 bases and J by 0 bases. The CDR3 spells CAIKGQGTSTDTQYF. The CDR3 DNA is TGTGCCATCAAAGGACAGGGGACTAGCACAGATACGCAGTATTTT.

Many counts were recorded for this clonotype. This chain uses TRBV10-3 with TRBJ1-5; TRBD1 aligns across 7 bases. The CDR3 extends over 14 amino acids. The germline gives CDR1 ENHRY, CDR2 SYGVKD. With 3 bases clipped from V and 7 bases from J, the junction kept 6 bases outside the gene matches. This CDR3 is CAISEEGAWQPQHF. The CDR3, as DNA: TGTGCCATCAGTGAAGAGGGGGCATGGCAGCCCCAGCATTTT.